Listed below are T cell receptor beta chains from one sample, sequenced in a study of blood T cell repertoires in COVID-19. Here immunoSEQ multiplex PCR was the method, and the copy in TCRdb shows in-frame clones only, minus some. Found here are approximately 54,000 clones, approximately 80% of them singletons; the top ten hold approximately 7.6%. Sequencing input: peripheral blood. The origin of the receptors is a human donor in a cohort sampled during active COVID-19. The CDR3 runs from the conserved cysteine through the conserved F or W. A D gene is named only where the DNA matches it firmly. Clone size is shown for a subset of rows, as once, few, many or a class of expanded clone.

clone_size: -; j_call: TRBJ2-5; d_call: TRBD2; v_call: TRBV6-5; cdr3_aa: CASRISGSETQYF; cdr3_nt: TGTGCCAGCAGGATTAGCGGGAGCGAGACCCAGTACTTC
clone_size: -; j_call: TRBJ2-1; d_call: -; v_call: TRBV19; cdr3_aa: CASSAGTVNEQFF; cdr3_nt: TGTGCCAGTAGTGCGGGCACCGTAAATGAGCAGTTCTTC
clone_size: -; j_call: TRBJ1-2; d_call: -; v_call: TRBV7-2; cdr3_aa: CASSFKTAWGYTF; cdr3_nt: TGTGCCAGCAGCTTTAAGACAGCTTGGGGCTACACCTTC
clone_size: -; j_call: TRBJ1-1; d_call: -; v_call: TRBV2; cdr3_aa: CASLGGQGRSAEAFF; cdr3_nt: TGTGCCAGCCTGGGGGGGCAGGGAAGGAGCGCTGAAGCTTTCTTT
clone_size: -; j_call: TRBJ1-1; d_call: -; v_call: TRBV5-1; cdr3_aa: CASSFQGGRKNTEAFF; cdr3_nt: TGCGCCAGCAGCTTTCAGGGAGGGAGGAAGAACACTGAAGCTTTCTTT
clone_size: -; j_call: TRBJ1-3; d_call: -; v_call: TRBV3-1/TRBV3-2; cdr3_aa: CASSQQGNGNTIYF; cdr3_nt: TGTGCCAGCAGCCAACAGGGGAACGGAAACACCATATATTTT
clone_size: -; j_call: TRBJ2-3; d_call: -; v_call: TRBV24-1; cdr3_aa: CATSDPTSTDTQYF; cdr3_nt: TGTGCCACCAGTGACCCGACTAGCACAGATACGCAGTATTTT
clone_size: -; j_call: TRBJ2-1; d_call: TRBD2; v_call: TRBV25-1; cdr3_aa: CASSESTSGSLNEQFF; cdr3_nt: TGTGCCAGCAGTGAATCGACTAGCGGGAGCCTCAATGAGCAGTTCTTC
clone_size: -; j_call: TRBJ1-6; d_call: TRBD1; v_call: TRBV5-1; cdr3_aa: CASRPGQGSSPLHF; cdr3_nt: TGCGCCAGCAGGCCGGGACAGGGAAGTTCACCCCTCCACTTT
clone_size: -; j_call: TRBJ2-7; d_call: TRBD1; v_call: TRBV18; cdr3_aa: CASSPPGQLSYEQYF; cdr3_nt: TGTGCCAGCTCACCACCGGGACAGCTATCCTACGAGCAGTACTTC
clone_size: -; j_call: TRBJ1-5; d_call: TRBD1; v_call: TRBV10-3; cdr3_aa: CAISTGTDSNQPQHF; cdr3_nt: TGTGCCATCAGCACCGGGACAGATAGCAATCAGCCCCAGCATTTT
clone_size: once; j_call: TRBJ2-1; d_call: TRBD2; v_call: TRBV9; cdr3_aa: CASSVEIAGGPGNEQFF; cdr3_nt: TGTGCCAGCAGCGTAGAGATAGCGGGAGGGCCAGGCAATGAGCAGTTCTTC
clone_size: once; j_call: TRBJ2-1; d_call: -; v_call: TRBV18; cdr3_aa: CASSEGIGSYNEQFF; cdr3_nt: TGTGCCAGCTCGGAGGGTATCGGCTCCTACAATGAGCAGTTCTTC
clone_size: -; j_call: TRBJ1-2; d_call: -; v_call: TRBV29-1; cdr3_aa: CSGRQDAPNYGYTF; cdr3_nt: TGCAGCGGAAGACAGGACGCCCCTAACTATGGCTACACCTTC
clone_size: -; j_call: TRBJ1-5; d_call: -; v_call: TRBV27; cdr3_aa: CASSPDRTHRNSNQPQHF; cdr3_nt: TGTGCCAGCAGTCCGGACAGAACACATAGGAATAGCAATCAGCCCCAGCATTTT
clone_size: -; j_call: TRBJ2-2; d_call: TRBD2; v_call: TRBV5-1; cdr3_aa: CASSLGQGGKLFF; cdr3_nt: TGCGCCAGCAGCTTGGGCCAGGGAGGGAAGCTGTTTTTT
clone_size: -; j_call: TRBJ1-6; d_call: -; v_call: TRBV18; cdr3_aa: CASSSQDSNSPLHF; cdr3_nt: TGTGCCAGCTCATCACAGGACTCCAATTCACCCCTCCACTTT
clone_size: -; j_call: TRBJ2-7; d_call: TRBD1; v_call: TRBV11-3; cdr3_aa: CASSVPGQGYEQYF; cdr3_nt: TGTGCCAGCAGCGTTCCGGGACAGGGCTACGAGCAGTACTTC
clone_size: -; j_call: TRBJ1-6; d_call: TRBD1; v_call: TRBV5-4; cdr3_aa: CASSSRTGNNSPLHF; cdr3_nt: TGTGCCAGCAGCTCTAGGACAGGGAATAATTCACCCCTCCACTTT
clone_size: -; j_call: TRBJ2-2; d_call: TRBD2; v_call: TRBV6-2/TRBV6-3; cdr3_aa: CASSWTSGSGTGELFF; cdr3_nt: TGTGCCAGCAGTTGGACTAGCGGGAGTGGCACCGGGGAGCTGTTTTTT
clone_size: -; j_call: TRBJ2-5; d_call: TRBD1; v_call: TRBV13; cdr3_aa: CASRRTGVQETQYF; cdr3_nt: TGTGCCAGCAGACGGACAGGGGTCCAAGAGACCCAGTACTTC
clone_size: -; j_call: TRBJ2-1; d_call: -; v_call: TRBV27; cdr3_aa: CASSTEGGSYNEQFF; cdr3_nt: TGTGCCAGCAGTACTGAGGGGGGGTCCTACAATGAGCAGTTCTTC
clone_size: -; j_call: TRBJ2-2; d_call: TRBD2; v_call: TRBV6-5; cdr3_aa: CASSYSRTSGSGELFF; cdr3_nt: TGTGCCAGCAGTTACTCCCGGACTAGCGGGAGCGGGGAGCTGTTTTTT
clone_size: -; j_call: TRBJ2-5; d_call: TRBD2; v_call: TRBV13; cdr3_aa: CASSLGSGRARETQYF; cdr3_nt: TGTGCCAGCAGCTTAGGGAGCGGGAGGGCCCGGGAGACCCAGTACTTC
clone_size: once; j_call: TRBJ2-3; d_call: -; v_call: TRBV6-4; cdr3_aa: CASSESRTVSGGATKDTQYF; cdr3_nt: TGTGCCAGCAGTGAAAGTAGGACAGTGTCTGGGGGGGCCACAAAAGATACGCAGTATTTT
clone_size: -; j_call: TRBJ2-1; d_call: -; v_call: TRBV10-2; cdr3_aa: CASSLAEGVYNEQFF; cdr3_nt: TGCGCCAGCAGTCTAGCGGAGGGGGTGTACAATGAGCAGTTCTTC
clone_size: -; j_call: TRBJ2-1; d_call: TRBD2; v_call: TRBV19; cdr3_aa: CASSPVPGLAGYNEQFF; cdr3_nt: TGTGCCAGTAGTCCAGTCCCGGGACTAGCGGGGTACAATGAGCAGTTCTTC
clone_size: -; j_call: TRBJ1-1; d_call: -; v_call: TRBV5-4; cdr3_aa: CASSSTDRQNTEAFF; cdr3_nt: TGTGCCAGCAGCTCGACAGACAGGCAGAACACTGAAGCTTTCTTT
clone_size: -; j_call: TRBJ2-5; d_call: -; v_call: TRBV7-7; cdr3_aa: CASSIGKQETQYF; cdr3_nt: TGTGCTAGCAGCATCGGGAAGCAAGAGACCCAGTACTTC
clone_size: -; j_call: TRBJ1-6; d_call: TRBD1; v_call: TRBV3-1/TRBV3-2; cdr3_aa: CASSLGQGNRSPLHF; cdr3_nt: TGTGCCAGCAGCCTGGGACAGGGAAACCGTTCACCCCTCCACTTT
clone_size: -; j_call: TRBJ1-1; d_call: TRBD1; v_call: TRBV7-2; cdr3_aa: CASSLRDRVTEAFF; cdr3_nt: TGTGCCAGCAGCTTACGGGACAGGGTCACTGAAGCTTTCTTT
clone_size: -; j_call: TRBJ2-6; d_call: -; v_call: TRBV19; cdr3_aa: CASTPPTGRRSGANVLTF; cdr3_nt: TGTGCCAGTACCCCTCCGACAGGGAGGCGCTCTGGGGCCAACGTCCTGACTTTC
clone_size: few; j_call: TRBJ2-7; d_call: TRBD2; v_call: TRBV6-1; cdr3_aa: CASSEGLADSYEQYF; cdr3_nt: TGTGCCAGCAGTGAAGGACTAGCGGACTCCTACGAGCAGTACTTC
clone_size: once; j_call: TRBJ2-2; d_call: TRBD2; v_call: TRBV29-1; cdr3_aa: CSARGLAGSVGELFF; cdr3_nt: TGCAGCGCTCGGGGACTAGCGGGATCGGTCGGGGAGCTGTTTTTT
clone_size: -; j_call: TRBJ2-1; d_call: TRBD2; v_call: TRBV7-2; cdr3_aa: CASSLGGSGRDNEQFF; cdr3_nt: TGTGCCAGCAGCTTAGGGGGAAGCGGGAGGGACAATGAGCAGTTCTTC
clone_size: -; j_call: TRBJ2-7; d_call: TRBD1; v_call: TRBV28; cdr3_aa: CASSAPTGTGPYEQYF; cdr3_nt: TGTGCCAGCAGTGCGCCGACCGGGACAGGACCCTACGAGCAGTACTTC
clone_size: medium-sized; j_call: TRBJ2-3; d_call: TRBD2; v_call: TRBV3-1/TRBV3-2; cdr3_aa: CASSPSGRAFTDTQYF; cdr3_nt: TGTGCCAGCAGCCCTAGCGGGAGGGCCTTCACAGATACGCAGTATTTT
clone_size: -; j_call: TRBJ2-7; d_call: -; v_call: TRBV3-1/TRBV3-2; cdr3_aa: CASSQEGRVAFSSYEQYF; cdr3_nt: TGTGCCAGCAGCCAAGAAGGACGAGTAGCGTTTAGCTCCTACGAGCAGTACTTC
clone_size: -; j_call: TRBJ2-1; d_call: TRBD2; v_call: TRBV7-3; cdr3_aa: CASSPRAGTSYNEQFF; cdr3_nt: TGTGCCAGCAGCCCCAGAGCGGGGACCTCCTACAATGAGCAGTTCTTC